Listed below are T cell receptor beta chains from one sample, sequenced in a study of blood T cell repertoires in COVID-19. The repertoire was sequenced with immunoSEQ multiplex PCR; TCRdb's copy has only in-frame clones and lacks some. Here the sample spans around 46,000 clones, about 88% being singletons. Material for sequencing was PBMCs or T cells enriched from blood (not recorded which). These receptors were obtained from a woman aged 50 to 65 who had recovered from COVID-19. CDR3s include the opening cysteine and the closing phenylalanine or tryptophan. A D gene is named only where the DNA matches it firmly. A row's size may be missing; if present it is once, few, many or a size class.

.,TRBV28,.,TRBJ1-2,TGTGCCAGCAGTTCCTCGTTAAACTATGGCTACACCTTC,CASSSSLNYGYTF
.,TRBV10-1,TRBD1,TRBJ1-4,TGCGCCAGCAGCGACCGGGACAGGGGAGGTGAAAAACTGTTTTTT,CASSDRDRGGEKLFF
.,TRBV6-6,.,TRBJ1-5,TGTGCCAGCAGTTACAGGAGGGGCAATCAGCCCCAGCATTTT,CASSYRRGNQPQHF
.,TRBV19,TRBD1,TRBJ1-4,TGTGCCAGTACTCCCGGGACAGGGATCGGGCTTGCAACTAATGAAAAACTGTTTTTT,CASTPGTGIGLATNEKLFF
.,TRBV7-6,TRBD1,TRBJ2-2,TGTGCCAGCAGCTCGGGACAGTTGGTTTACACCGGGGAGCTGTTTTTT,CASSSGQLVYTGELFF
.,TRBV2,.,TRBJ2-5,TGTGCCAGCAGTGAGCAGAAGCAAGAGACCCAGTACTTC,CASSEQKQETQYF
.,TRBV20-1,TRBD1,TRBJ2-2,TGCAGTGCTAGTGCTTCAGACAGGGTGGGCGGGGAGCTGTTTTTT,CSASASDRVGGELFF
once,TRBV19,.,TRBJ2-2,TGTGCCAGCCGACCGGACTTTGGCACCGGGGAGCTGTTTTTT,CASRPDFGTGELFF
.,TRBV11-2,TRBD2,TRBJ2-1,TGTGCCAGCAGCTTAACGAAGCTAGCGGGGAGCTACAATGAGCAGTTCTTC,CASSLTKLAGSYNEQFF
.,TRBV4-2,.,TRBJ2-2,TGTGCCAGCAGCCAAGATGCCACCAGGGGCACCGGGGAGCTGTTTTTT,CASSQDATRGTGELFF
.,TRBV7-6,.,TRBJ1-3,TGTGCCAGCAGCCTAGGACAGCCATCCTCTGGAAACACCATATATTTT,CASSLGQPSSGNTIYF
.,TRBV7-2,TRBD1,TRBJ2-6,TGTGCCAGCAATACAGGGGGCGCCGGGGCCAACGTCCTGACTTTC,CASNTGGAGANVLTF
.,TRBV3-1/TRBV3-2,TRBD1,TRBJ1-2,TGTGCCAGCAGCCCACAGGGGGGCGTCTATGGCTACACCTTC,CASSPQGGVYGYTF
.,TRBV18,.,TRBJ2-3,TGTGCCAGCTCACCACAACTAGAACGGAGCACAGATACGCAGTATTTT,CASSPQLERSTDTQYF
.,TRBV18,.,TRBJ1-5,TGTGCCAGCTCACCAGGAGGAGGCAATCAGCCCCAGCATTTT,CASSPGGGNQPQHF
.,TRBV6-5,TRBD1,TRBJ2-5,TGTGCCAGCAGTTTGGGGACACCGGGACAGGGACAGACCCAGTACTTC,CASSLGTPGQGQTQYF
.,TRBV28,.,TRBJ2-1,TGTGCCAGCAGTGGAGTCGGTGAAAACTCCTACAATGAGCAGTTCTTC,CASSGVGENSYNEQFF
few,TRBV5-1,.,TRBJ2-3,TGCGCCAGCAATGGGGGGGCTTGGGGCACAGATACGCAGTATTTT,CASNGGAWGTDTQYF
.,TRBV2,.,TRBJ1-4,TGTGCCAGCGGACAGTCCGGGGAAAAACTGTTTTTT,CASGQSGEKLFF
.,TRBV6-5,.,TRBJ1-1,TGTGCCAGCACTCTCGGTTGGAGAGCTTTCTTT,CASTLGWRAFF
few,TRBV7-8,TRBD1,TRBJ2-7,TGTGCCAGCAGCGAATGGACAGGGCGTTCCGAGCAGTACTTC,CASSEWTGRSEQYF
.,TRBV4-3,TRBD1,TRBJ1-2,TGCGCCAGCAGCCAAGATCTGGGACAGACTAACTATGGCTACACCTTC,CASSQDLGQTNYGYTF
once,TRBV30,.,TRBJ2-3,TGTGCCTGGAGTACCGGGTCTAGAGTCACAGATACGCAGTATTTT,CAWSTGSRVTDTQYF
.,TRBV2,TRBD1,TRBJ1-6,TGTGCCAGCATTCCAACCCCCGACAGGGGGTCACCCCTCCACTTT,CASIPTPDRGSPLHF
.,TRBV12-1,.,TRBJ2-5,TGTGCCAGCAGCTTTACCCGGGACAAGGGACAAGAGACCCAGTACTTC,CASSFTRDKGQETQYF
.,TRBV7-3,TRBD1,TRBJ1-2,TGTGCCAGCAGCTTAGATACGACAGGGCTTGGAGGCTACACCTTC,CASSLDTTGLGGYTF
.,TRBV4-1,TRBD1,TRBJ2-5,TGCGCCAGCAGCCAAGAAGGCAGGGGGGAGACCCAGTACTTC,CASSQEGRGETQYF
.,TRBV4-3,TRBD1,TRBJ1-6,TGCGCCAGCAGCGCCCAACAGGGGCTAAGTACACCCCTCCACTTT,CASSAQQGLSTPLHF
.,TRBV18,.,TRBJ1-5,TGTGCCAGCTCACCGGGACTGGGGGAACAGCCCCAGCATTTT,CASSPGLGEQPQHF
.,TRBV5-1,.,TRBJ1-6,TGCGCCAGCAGCTTGGGGACCGGGGGTGGTTCACCCCTCCACTTT,CASSLGTGGGSPLHF
.,TRBV7-2,.,TRBJ1-6,TGTGCCAGCAGCTCCCAGGGGTTAGGGTATAATTCACCCCTCCACTTT,CASSSQGLGYNSPLHF
.,TRBV15,TRBD1,TRBJ1-3,TGTGCCACCCAGGACAGGGAGCATGGAAACACCATATATTTT,CATQDREHGNTIYF
.,TRBV2,.,TRBJ1-2,TGTGCCAGCAGAGGAGACAGCTATGGCTACACCTTC,CASRGDSYGYTF
.,TRBV11-2,TRBD1,TRBJ1-6,TGTGCCAGCAGCGATGACAGGGATAGCTCCTATAATTCACCCCTCCACTTT,CASSDDRDSSYNSPLHF
.,TRBV24-1,.,TRBJ2-3,TGTGCCACCAGTGATTCACAGGGCGCAGATACGCAGTATTTT,CATSDSQGADTQYF
.,TRBV6-5,TRBD2,TRBJ2-5,TGTGCCAGCAGGCTGGGAGGGTGGCAAGAGACCCAGTACTTC,CASRLGGWQETQYF
.,TRBV2,TRBD2,TRBJ2-3,TGTGCCAGCCGAAGCGGGGCGAACACAGATACGCAGTATTTT,CASRSGANTDTQYF
.,TRBV12-3/TRBV12-4,.,TRBJ1-5,TGTGCCAGCAGTTATAAAACGACAGGTTCCCAGCATTTT,CASSYKTTGSQHF